This T cell receptor (beta chain) was identified during a study of CXCR3-negative and CXCR3-positive naive CD8 T cells. Details on this clonotype: The target antigen is unknown.

Preparation of TRB cDNA libraries relied on 5' RACE carrying UMI labels. Following a re-call of the 5' RACE reads, TCRdb has one entry per CDR3 protein and lacks DNA. The sample data list 70,000 to 100,000 distinct CDR3 sequences. General study points: TRB CDR3s of CXCR3-positive naive cells were more hydrophobic than those of CXCR3-negative naive cells.

CDR1 and CDR2 from the germline V gene are SGHAT and FQDESV (reference sequence). This CDR3 contains 16 residues. Material for sequencing was naive CXCR3- CD8+ T cells from blood. Subset: CD45RO-CCR7+CD27+CD95- naive CD8+ T cells lacking CXCR3 (TNR3-). The chain is built from TRBV11-1 and TRBJ2-1; TCRdb lists TRBD2, though no DNA is available to test this call. This TCR was recovered from a human donor in good health. Some clones in this sample may be carry-over from other donors' samples. The CDR3 here is CASSFAGTSAYNEQFF.